This T cell receptor beta chain was profiled in a study of CD8+CD57+ T cells in acquired aplastic anemia. Study-wide context: Sorted CD4+ and CD8+ cells yielded around 3 ug of DNA on average. The study obtained about 10.8 million reads on average for CD4+ cells from healthy donors.

The CDR3 length is 14 residues. Between the trimmed V and J ends, which lost 6 bases and 3 bases, there was a span of 16 bases. In germline, CDR1 is SGHRS, CDR2 YFSETQ. Investigators profiled TCR beta VDJ and CDR3 from genomic DNA template. TCRdb reprocessed the reads with MiXCR, giving one entry per CDR3 protein. In the table there are 400,000 to 450,000 distinct CDR3 sequences, around 68% of which are singletons. Study-level points and caveats: Patients did not significantly differ from controls in CD8+ Simpson's diversity. Overlap between patients and controls comprised roughly 28 CD8+ CDR3 sequences.

Regarding this clonotype: Its antigen is not known.

Sequenced material: sorted CD4+, CD8+, or CD8+CD57+ T cells (not recorded which) from PBMCs. The chain carries TRBV5-1 and TRBJ2-7; D is perhaps TRBD1 or TRBD2 (5 bases each). The sequence was obtained from a human donor in good health, serving as a control. The CDR3 protein is CASTRSGLVYEQYF. For the CDR3, the DNA is TGCGCCAGCACCCGGTCGGGGCTAGTCTACGAGCAGTACTTC.